Following are 29 T cell receptor beta chains from one sample sequenced in a study of Tregs in tolerant kidney transplant recipients (dated by TCRdb to between 2019 and 2020). Read against the paper, the sample's time point label means: blood sample drawn before combined kidney and bone marrow transplant. To prepare the library, the immunoSEQ multiplex PCR assay was applied. Here the immuneACCESS table is served through TCRdb, limited to in-frame sequences with V and J called. Missing clones are a known gap in these copies; in checked studies unresolved V genes cover under half, and the rest lacks a known reason. The sample contains about 94,000 clones, over 85% of them found a single time. The ten largest clones represent 0.46% of the sample. The sequencing used CD4+ T cells from blood, collected before the transplant. Source of these receptors: a human donor who received a combined kidney and bone marrow transplant.

V gene TRBV18 combines with J gene TRBJ2-1, with a tentative D call TRBD2 (5 bases). Per germline, CDR1 KGHSH and CDR2 LQKENI. Trimming pared 1 base from V and 0 bases from J, leaving 7 bases between. CDR3 size: 15 residues. CDR3 loop: CASSPRRGSYNEQFF. CDR3 DNA: TGTGCCAGCTCACCACGCCGGGGCTCCTACAATGAGCAGTTCTTC.

Comments on this clone: Other DNA sequences in the same sample also yield this CDR3. The chain joins TRBV28 to TRBJ1-6; no firm D call. CDR1 MDHEN and CDR2 SYDVKM come from the germline V gene. This CDR3 has 16 amino acids. V gave up 4 bases and J gave up 1 base, with 11 bases separating them. CDR3 bases: TGTGCCAGCAGTTACGGGTTGGGTTCCTATAATTCACCCCTCCACTTT. It encodes CASSYGLGSYNSPLHF.

The chain has TRBV28 and TRBJ2-7, with a weak D call TRBD1 (6 bases). The V end lost 4 bases, the J end lost 1 base, and 14 bases lay between the germline ends. The CDR3 totals 15 residues. Germline lookup yields CDR1 MDHEN and CDR2 SYDVKM. The CDR3 here is CASSYAGTPSYEQYF. CDR3 nucleotides: TGTGCCAGCAGTTACGCCGGGACACCTTCCTACGAGCAGTACTTC.

The chain is built from TRBV9 and TRBJ1-1, with 7 nucleotides matching TRBD1. V dropped 4 bases and J dropped 6; count of bases not matched to a gene: 9. The CDR3 covers 14 residues. Germline assignment: CDR1 SGDLS and CDR2 YYNGEE. The CDR3 region has the DNA TGTGCCAGCAGCCCTATAAGGGGACAGTCTGAAGCTTTCTTT. Translation gives CASSPIRGQSEAFF.

J is TRBJ2-7 and V is TRBV7-2, with a possible D match to TRBD2 (6 bases). The CDR3 has 15 amino acids. Germline CDR1 and CDR2: SGHTA and FQGNSA. The germline V and J ends were trimmed by 1 base and 2 bases, with 12 bases remaining between them. The CDR3 DNA reads as TGTGCCAGCAGCTTAGAAACCGGGAGCCCCTACGAGCAGTACTTC. Its translation is CASSLETGSPYEQYF.

This clone was recorded once. The CDR3 DNA follows: TGCGCCAGCAGCTTGGGACAGGGGCTCTACGAGCAGTACTTC. This translates into CASSLGQGLYEQYF. V and J are TRBV5-1 and TRBJ2-7, with 8 nucleotides matching TRBD1. The germline V gene encodes CDR1 SGHRS and CDR2 YFSETQ. The J segment lost 3 bases and the V segment lost 0 bases, leaving 2 bases of the junction unmatched. The length of the CDR3 is 14 residues. Variable domain in full (rest from reference TRBV5-1 and TRBJ2-7): KAGVTQTPRYLIKTRGQQVTLSCSPISGHRSVSWYQQTPGQGLQFLFEYFSETQRNKGNFPGRFSGRQFSNSRSEMNVSTLELGDSALYLCASSLGQGLYEQYFGPGTRLTVT.

This clone was found a few times. The gene calls are TRBV29-1 and TRBJ1-4, with D perhaps TRBD1 (6 bases). This CDR3 has 13 amino acids. The germline V gene has CDR1 SQVTM and CDR2 ANQGSEA. Trimming pared 4 bases from V and 7 bases from J, leaving 13 bases between. CDR3 sequence: CSVGGQGSEKLFF. The DNA of the CDR3 is TGCAGCGTTGGGGGGCAGGGCAGTGAAAAACTGTTTTTT.

CDR3 amino acids: CASNPDSYGELFF. The CDR3 DNA sequence: TGTGCCAGCAACCCCGACAGTTACGGGGAGCTGTTTTTT. V gene TRBV6-5 combines with J gene TRBJ2-2; weak D call: TRBD1 (5 bases). Trimming stripped 7 bases from V and 7 bases from J, with 13 bases between. From germline, CDR1 is MNHEY and CDR2 SVGAGI. This CDR3 is 13 amino acids long.

The table lists this clone with a few counts. The J gene is TRBJ2-2, the V gene TRBV2, with 10 bases identical to TRBD1. The germline gives CDR1 SNHLY, CDR2 FYNNEI. Unmatched junction bases numbered 6, after V lost 5 bases and J lost 6 bases. The CDR3 is 15 amino acids. The DNA of the CDR3 is TGTGCCAGCAGTTCCGGGGACAGGGGTCCCGGGGAGCTGTTTTTT. Protein product: CASSSGDRGPGELFF. Variable domain in full (rest from reference TRBV2 and TRBJ2-2): EPEVTQTPSHQVTQMGQEVILRCVPISNHLYFYWYRQILGQKVEFLVSFYNNEISEKSEIFDDQFSVERPDGSNFTLKIRSTKLEDSAMYFCASSSGDRGPGELFFGEGSRLTVL.

The chain couples TRBV5-4 to TRBJ2-2; TRBD2 agrees at 10 bases. The CDR3 runs 17 residues. After removal of 5 bases from V and 0 bases from J, the junction contained 7 bases not matched to a gene. Germline-derived CDR1 and CDR2 are SGHNT and YYREEE (reference sequence). CDR3 coding DNA: TGTGCCAGCAGGTCTAGCGGGGGCGCTTCGAACACCGGGGAGCTGTTTTTT. Translating gives CASRSSGGASNTGELFF. Supplemented by reference TRBV5-4 and TRBJ2-2, the full variable domain reads ETGVTQSPTHLIKTRGQQVTLRCSSQSGHNTVSWYQQALGQGPQFIFQYYREEENGRGNFPPRFSGLQFPNYSSELNVNALELDDSALYLCASRSSGGASNTGELFFGEGSRLTVL.

This clone was seen more than once but under ten times. This chain uses TRBV6-5 with TRBJ1-3; 7 bases map to TRBD1. V shed 8 bases and J 4 bases; nucleotides not matched to a gene: 8. The CDR3 is 14 residues long. Germline loops: CDR1 MNHEY, CDR2 SVGAGI. The CDR3 coding sequence is TGTGCCAGCCCCCCCGACAGGGAAGGAAACACCATATATTTT. Translation gives CASPPDREGNTIYF.

In its sample, this clone was seen once. This chain joins TRBV28 and TRBJ2-7, with 7 bases aligning to TRBD2. The CDR3 has 16 residues. CDR1 and CDR2 from the germline V gene are MDHEN and SYDVKM. V lost 3 bases and J lost 1; bases outside the gene matches: 9. CDR3 in amino acids: CASSFHLADLSYEQYF. The CDR3 DNA reads as TGTGCCAGCAGTTTCCACCTAGCGGATCTTTCCTACGAGCAGTACTTC.

The chain uses TRBV7-3 and TRBJ1-1; 7 nucleotides match TRBD1. The J segment lost 3 bases and the V segment lost 5 bases, leaving 6 bases of the junction unmatched. CDR1 is SGHTA, CDR2 FQGTGA, per germline. This CDR3 has 14 residues. The CDR3 DNA follows: TGTGCCAGCAGCACACAGGGGCTCCACACTGAAGCTTTCTTT. Amino acids: CASSTQGLHTEAFF.

The CDR3 is CASSQDTSVGEQYF. The CDR3 DNA reads TGCGCCAGCAGCCAGGACACCTCGGTGGGCGAGCAGTACTTC. The chain has TRBV5-1 and TRBJ2-7; perhaps TRBD1 as D (5 bases). Germline V gene sequence: CDR1 SGHRS, CDR2 YFSETQ. This CDR3 region has 14 residues. V was clipped by 4 bases and J by 6 bases, with 17 bases between them. The variable domain in full, with the rest retrieved from reference TRBV5-1 and TRBJ2-7, is KAGVTQTPRYLIKTRGQQVTLSCSPISGHRSVSWYQQTPGQGLQFLFEYFSETQRNKGNFPGRFSGRQFSNSRSEMNVSTLELGDSALYLCASSQDTSVGEQYFGPGTRLTVT.

The chain uses TRBV5-6 and TRBJ1-1, with no clear D. From germline, CDR1 is SGHDT and CDR2 YYEEEE. Deletions cut 0 bases from V and 3 bases from J, with 6 bases between. CDR3 length: 13 residues. The CDR3 loop is CASSLAVDTEAFF. CDR3 in DNA: TGTGCCAGCAGCTTGGCAGTGGACACTGAAGCTTTCTTT.

This clone was recorded only once. The same CDR3 also results from other DNA sequences found in this sample. V and J are TRBV4-2 and TRBJ2-3; TRBD2 agrees at 14 bases. Trimming cost V 6 bases and J 3 bases; bases outside gene matches: 5. There are 16 residues in the CDR3. Germline V gene data show CDR1 as LGHNA and CDR2 as YNFKEQ. The chain's CDR3 is CASSRTSGGPTDTQYF. As DNA, the CDR3 is TGTGCCAGCAGTAGGACTAGCGGGGGGCCAACAGATACGCAGTATTTT.

The chain has TRBV4-2 and TRBJ2-2, with D possibly TRBD1 on 6 matching bases. Germline V gene sequence: CDR1 LGHNA, CDR2 YNFKEQ. V lost 3 bases and J lost 2, with 16 bases in between. CDR3 size: 17 residues. CDR3 DNA: TGTGCCAGCAGCCATCATATCCGGGACACAAACACCGGGGAGCTGTTTTTT. Residues: CASSHHIRDTNTGELFF.

This sequence joins TRBV7-2 and TRBJ1-2; D ambiguous. Trimming cost V 1 base and J 3 bases, with 6 bases left between them. Germline V gene data show CDR1 as SGHTA and CDR2 as FQGNSA. The CDR3 sequence is 13 residues long. This chain's CDR3 is CASSLDMYYGYTF. The CDR3 nucleotides read TGTGCCAGCAGCTTAGACATGTACTATGGCTACACCTTC.

This chain links TRBV7-6 with TRBJ2-7, with 8 bases that match TRBD1. CDR3 length: 19 residues. CDR1 is SGHVS, CDR2 FNYEAQ, per germline. Trimming removed 5 bases from V and 4 bases from J; junction bases left unmatched: 22. CDR3 protein: CASSRGGRGLDGLLYEQYF. The CDR3 bases are TGTGCCAGCAGCCGTGGGGGCAGGGGGCTGGACGGGCTTCTATACGAGCAGTACTTC.

This chain links TRBV6-1 with TRBJ2-1, with D possibly being TRBD1 (6 bases). V lost 4 bases, J lost 7 bases, and 17 bases lay in between. The germline V gene has CDR1 MNHNS and CDR2 SASEGT. The CDR3 loop spans 15 amino acids. The DNA for the CDR3 is TGTGCCAGCAGTGCCCAGACAGGCCCTGGGAATGAGCAGTTCTTC. It specifies CASSAQTGPGNEQFF.

This chain connects TRBV30 to TRBJ2-5; D call uncertain. The CDR3 sequence is 11 residues long. The germline V gene has CDR1 GTSNPN and CDR2 SVGIG (reference sequence). V was pared by 0 bases and J by 5 bases, with 4 bases between. The CDR3 region is CAWSVFETQYF. In DNA form, the CDR3 reads TGTGCCTGGAGTGTCTTTGAGACCCAGTACTTC.

This rearrangement joins TRBV11-2 to TRBJ2-1; D not certain. Germline lookup yields CDR1 SGHAT and CDR2 FQNNGV. The ends were cut back, 6 bases at V and 0 bases at J, with 6 bases in the middle. The CDR3 consists of 13 residues. The CDR3 bases are TGTGCCAGCAGGAGTTTCTCCTACAATGAGCAGTTCTTC. As protein: CASRSFSYNEQFF.

The CDR3 sequence is CATYSGANVLTF. For the CDR3, the DNA is TGTGCCACTTACTCTGGGGCCAACGTCCTGACTTTC. J is TRBJ2-6 and V is TRBV28; D not resolved. The V end was cut by 10 bases, the J end by 0 bases, with 4 bases between. Germline-derived CDR1 and CDR2 are MDHEN and SYDVKM. The CDR3 sequence is 12 residues long.

The genes are TRBV27 and TRBJ2-7; TRBD1 agrees at 9 bases. CDR3 length: 14 amino acids. V was pared by 6 bases and J by 5 bases, with 8 bases of the junction left unmatched. Germline CDR1 is MNHEY and CDR2 is SMNVEV (reference sequence). The CDR3, as DNA: TGTGCCAGCAGACAGGGACAGGGCCTGGACGAGCAGTACTTC. Its translation: CASRQGQGLDEQYF.

There are a few counts of this clone. The V gene is TRBV7-9, the J gene TRBJ1-4; 10 nucleotides align to TRBD1. The CDR3 has 16 residues. Losses at the gene ends were 5 bases for V and 1 base for J; bases not matched to a gene: 4. Germline CDR1 and CDR2: SEHNR and FQNEAQ (reference sequence). CDR3 DNA: TGTGCCAGCAGCCCGACAGGGGGCGTAACTAATGAAAAACTGTTTTTT. Protein sequence: CASSPTGGVTNEKLFF.

The chain recombines TRBV9 with TRBJ2-1; perhaps TRBD2 as D (6 bases). Germline CDR1 is SGDLS and CDR2 is YYNGEE. The CDR3 is 17 residues long. The V and J ends lost 2 bases and 2 bases respectively, with 17 bases between them. CDR3 residues: CASSVGGSGITYNEQFF. The CDR3 coding sequence is TGTGCCAGCAGCGTTGGGGGGAGTGGTATAACCTACAATGAGCAGTTCTTC.

CDR3 sequence: CASSSGSGDEQYF. CDR3 nucleotides: TGTGCCAGCAGTTCGGGGTCGGGAGACGAGCAGTACTTC. The rearrangement uses TRBV7-3 and TRBJ2-7; a weak D match, TRBD2 (6 bases). The CDR3 length is 13 residues. The germline V gene has CDR1 SGHTA and CDR2 FQGTGA. Trimming cost V 6 bases and J 5 bases, with 14 bases left between them. Full variable domain (outside the CDR3, taken from reference TRBV7-3 and TRBJ2-7): GAGVSQTPSNKVTEKGKYVELRCDPISGHTALYWYRQSLGQGPEFLIYFQGTGAADDSGLPNDRFFAVRPEGSVSTLKIQRTERGDSAVYLCASSSGSGDEQYFGPGTRLTVT.

The genes are TRBV5-1 and TRBJ1-1; 8 bases align to TRBD1. V lost 6 bases and J lost 0; bases outside the gene matches: 7. Germline V lookup: CDR1 SGHRS, CDR2 YFSETQ. The CDR3 runs to 15 residues. The CDR3 reads CASNGQGPMNTEAFF. DNA for the CDR3: TGCGCCAGCAACGGACAGGGTCCCATGAACACTGAAGCTTTCTTT.

The chain employs TRBV20-1 and TRBJ2-1; D gene ambiguous. Germline values: CDR1 DFQATT, CDR2 SNEGSKA (reference sequence). CDR3 size: 11 residues. V lost 1 base and J 6 bases, leaving 4 bases between the germline ends. DNA of the CDR3: TGCAGTGCTAGAGGGGCCAATGAGCAGTTCTTC. Its protein is CSARGANEQFF.